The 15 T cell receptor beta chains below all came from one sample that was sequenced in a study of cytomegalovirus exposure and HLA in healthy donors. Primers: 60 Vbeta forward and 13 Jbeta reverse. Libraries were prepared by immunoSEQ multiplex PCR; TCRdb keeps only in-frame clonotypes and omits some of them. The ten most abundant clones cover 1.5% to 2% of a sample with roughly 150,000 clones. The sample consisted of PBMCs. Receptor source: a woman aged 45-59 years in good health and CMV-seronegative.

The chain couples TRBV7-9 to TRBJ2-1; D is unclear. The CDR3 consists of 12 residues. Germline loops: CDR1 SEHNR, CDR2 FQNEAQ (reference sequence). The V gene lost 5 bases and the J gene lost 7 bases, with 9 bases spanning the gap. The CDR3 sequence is CASSTQLNEQFF. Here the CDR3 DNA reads TGTGCCAGCAGCACTCAACTTAATGAGCAGTTCTTC.

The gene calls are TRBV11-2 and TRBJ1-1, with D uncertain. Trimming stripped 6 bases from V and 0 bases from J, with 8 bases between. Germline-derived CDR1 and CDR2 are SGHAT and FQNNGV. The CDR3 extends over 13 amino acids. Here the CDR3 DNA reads TGTGCCAGCAGTGTACAGTTGAACACTGAAGCTTTCTTT. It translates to CASSVQLNTEAFF.

CDR3 sequence (DNA): TGCAGCGCTGTAGCGGGGAGCGCCTACGAGCAGTACTTC. This gives the protein CSAVAGSAYEQYF. V gene TRBV29-1 combines with J gene TRBJ2-7; 8 positions match TRBD2. Germline CDR1 SQVTM, CDR2 ANQGSEA. Unmatched junction bases numbered 7, after V lost 7 bases and J lost 2 bases. The CDR3 has 13 amino acids.

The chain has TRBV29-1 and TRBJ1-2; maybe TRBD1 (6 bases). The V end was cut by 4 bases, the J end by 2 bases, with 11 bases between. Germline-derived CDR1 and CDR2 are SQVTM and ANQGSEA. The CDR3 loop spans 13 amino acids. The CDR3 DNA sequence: TGCAGCGTTGGAAACAGGGCCAACTATGGCTACACCTTC. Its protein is CSVGNRANYGYTF.

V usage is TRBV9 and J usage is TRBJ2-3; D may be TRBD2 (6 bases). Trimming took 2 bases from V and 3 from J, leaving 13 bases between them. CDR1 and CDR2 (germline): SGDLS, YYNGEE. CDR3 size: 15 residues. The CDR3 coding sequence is TGTGCCAGCAGCGTCGGCGGGATGGGGACAGATACGCAGTATTTT. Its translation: CASSVGGMGTDTQYF.

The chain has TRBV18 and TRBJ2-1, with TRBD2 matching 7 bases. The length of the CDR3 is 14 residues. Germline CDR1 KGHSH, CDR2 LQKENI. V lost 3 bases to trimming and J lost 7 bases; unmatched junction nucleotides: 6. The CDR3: CASSPPSGGNEQFF. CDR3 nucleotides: TGTGCCAGCTCACCGCCTAGCGGTGGGAATGAGCAGTTCTTC.

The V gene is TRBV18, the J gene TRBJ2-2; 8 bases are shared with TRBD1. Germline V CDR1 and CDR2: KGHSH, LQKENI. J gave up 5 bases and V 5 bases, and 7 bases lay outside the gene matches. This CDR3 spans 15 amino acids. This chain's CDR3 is CASSNQGAQTGELFF. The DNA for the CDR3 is TGTGCCAGCTCAAACCAGGGGGCGCAAACCGGGGAGCTGTTTTTT.

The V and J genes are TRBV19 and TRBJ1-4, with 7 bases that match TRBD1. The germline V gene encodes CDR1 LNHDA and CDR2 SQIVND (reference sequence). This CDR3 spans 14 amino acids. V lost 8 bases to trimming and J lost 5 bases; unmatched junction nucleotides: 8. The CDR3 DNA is TGTGCCAGTGGTTCGCAGGGGGGAAATGAAAAACTGTTTTTT. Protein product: CASGSQGGNEKLFF.

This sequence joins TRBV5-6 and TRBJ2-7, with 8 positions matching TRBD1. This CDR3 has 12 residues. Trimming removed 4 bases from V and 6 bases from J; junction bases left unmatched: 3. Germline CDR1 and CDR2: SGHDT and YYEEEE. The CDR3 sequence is CASSRGQVEQYF. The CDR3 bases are TGTGCCAGCAGCCGGGGACAGGTCGAGCAGTACTTC. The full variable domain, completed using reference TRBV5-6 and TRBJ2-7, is DAGVTQSPTHLIKTRGQQVTLRCSPKSGHDTVSWYQQALGQGPQFIFQYYEEEERQRGNFPDRFSGHQFPNYSSELNVNALLLGDSALYLCASSRGQVEQYFGPGTRLTVT.

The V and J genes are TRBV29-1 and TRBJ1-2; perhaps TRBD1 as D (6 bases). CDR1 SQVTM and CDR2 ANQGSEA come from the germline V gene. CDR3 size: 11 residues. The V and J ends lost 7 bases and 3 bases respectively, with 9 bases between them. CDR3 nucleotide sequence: TGCAGCGACAGGGCATACTATGGCTACACCTTC. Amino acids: CSDRAYYGYTF.

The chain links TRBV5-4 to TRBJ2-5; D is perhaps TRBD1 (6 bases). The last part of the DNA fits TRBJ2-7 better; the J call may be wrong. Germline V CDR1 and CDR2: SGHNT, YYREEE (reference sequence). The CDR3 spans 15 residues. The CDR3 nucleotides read TGTGCCAGCAGCTTCAGTTCCCAGGGGACCTACGAGCAGTACTTC. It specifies CASSFSSQGTYEQYF.

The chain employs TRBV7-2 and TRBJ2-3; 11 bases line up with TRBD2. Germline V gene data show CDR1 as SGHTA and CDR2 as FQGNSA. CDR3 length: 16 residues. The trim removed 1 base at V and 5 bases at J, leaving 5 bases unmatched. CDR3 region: CASSLGLAGGEDTQYF. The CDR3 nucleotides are TGTGCCAGCAGCTTAGGCCTAGCGGGAGGTGAAGATACGCAGTATTTT. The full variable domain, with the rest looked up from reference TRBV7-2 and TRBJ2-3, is GAGVSQSPSNKVTEKGKDVELRCDPISGHTALYWYRQSLGQGLEFLIYFQGNSAPDKSGLPSDRFSAERTGGSVSTLTIQRTQQEDSAVYLCASSLGLAGGEDTQYFGPGTRLTVL.

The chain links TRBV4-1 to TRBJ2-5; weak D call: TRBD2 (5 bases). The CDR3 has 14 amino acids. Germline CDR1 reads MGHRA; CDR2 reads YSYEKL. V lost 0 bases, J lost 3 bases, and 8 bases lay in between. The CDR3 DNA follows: TGCGCCAGCAGCCAAGACGGACTCGAAGAGACCCAGTACTTC. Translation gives CASSQDGLEETQYF.

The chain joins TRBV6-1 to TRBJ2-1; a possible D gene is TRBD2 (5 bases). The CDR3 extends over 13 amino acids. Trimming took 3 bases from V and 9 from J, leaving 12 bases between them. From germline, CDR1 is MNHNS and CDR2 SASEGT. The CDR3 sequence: CASSDTSLAEQFF. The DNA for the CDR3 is TGTGCCAGCAGTGATACTAGTTTGGCTGAGCAGTTCTTC.

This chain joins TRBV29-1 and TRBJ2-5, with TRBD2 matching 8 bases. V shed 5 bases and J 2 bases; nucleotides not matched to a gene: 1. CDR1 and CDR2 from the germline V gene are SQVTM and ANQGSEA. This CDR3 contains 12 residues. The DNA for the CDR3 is TGCAGCGTTATAGCGGGACAAGAGACCCAGTACTTC. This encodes CSVIAGQETQYF.